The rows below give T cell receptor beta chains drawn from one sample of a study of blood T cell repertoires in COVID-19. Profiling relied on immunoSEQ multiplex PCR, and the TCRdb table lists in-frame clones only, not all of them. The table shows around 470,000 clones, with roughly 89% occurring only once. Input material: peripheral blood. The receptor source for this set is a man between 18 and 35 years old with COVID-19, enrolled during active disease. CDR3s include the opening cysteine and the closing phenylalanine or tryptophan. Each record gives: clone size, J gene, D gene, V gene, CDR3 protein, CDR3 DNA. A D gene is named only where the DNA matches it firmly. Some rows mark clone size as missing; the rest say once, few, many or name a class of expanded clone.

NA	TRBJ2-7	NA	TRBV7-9	CASSQLQRPPYEQYF	TGTGCCAGCAGCCAACTTCAGCGACCACCCTACGAGCAGTACTTC
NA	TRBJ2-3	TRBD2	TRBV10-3	CAISESGGSTDTQYF	TGTGCCATCAGTGAGTCGGGGGGGAGCACAGATACGCAGTATTTT
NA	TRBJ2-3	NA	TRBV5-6	CASSETGTSNTDTQYF	TGTGCCAGCAGCGAGACCGGGACATCGAACACAGATACGCAGTATTTT
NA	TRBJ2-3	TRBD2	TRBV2	CASSRLAGGGSTQYF	TGTGCCAGCAGCAGACTAGCGGGAGGGGGGAGTACGCAGTATTTT
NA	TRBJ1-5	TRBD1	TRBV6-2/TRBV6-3	CASRPTGDGDQPQHF	TGTGCCAGCAGACCTACAGGGGATGGAGATCAGCCCCAGCATTTT
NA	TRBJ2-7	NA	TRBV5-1	CASSLPSSYEQYF	TGCGCCAGCAGCCTCCCTAGCTCCTACGAGCAGTACTTC
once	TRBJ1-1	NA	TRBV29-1	CSVGGLAIEAFF	TGCAGCGTTGGCGGGCTCGCCATTGAAGCTTTCTTT
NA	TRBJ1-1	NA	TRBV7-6	CASSLSHQGRNTEAFF	TGTGCCAGCAGCTTATCCCATCAGGGGAGAAACACTGAAGCTTTCTTT
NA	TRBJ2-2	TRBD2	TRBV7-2	CASSLSSGGYTGELFF	TGTGCCAGCAGCTTGAGTAGCGGGGGCTACACCGGGGAGCTGTTTTTT
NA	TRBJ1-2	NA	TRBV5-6	CASSSTEIQDDDYGYTF	TGTGCCAGCAGCTCGACAGAGATACAGGATGATGACTATGGCTACACCTTC
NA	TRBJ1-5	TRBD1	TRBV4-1	CASSQGTGINQPQHF	TGCGCCAGCAGCCAAGGGACAGGCATCAATCAGCCCCAGCATTTT
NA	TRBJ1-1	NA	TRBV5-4	CASSLAGGMNTEAFF	TGTGCCAGCAGCTTAGCCGGCGGGATGAACACTGAAGCTTTCTTT
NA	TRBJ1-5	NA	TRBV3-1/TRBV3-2	CASSQGARTPQHF	TGTGCCAGCAGCCAAGGGGCACGCACGCCCCAGCATTTT
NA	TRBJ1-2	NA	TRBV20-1	CSARDLRGYTF	TGCAGTGCTAGAGATCTGAGGGGCTACACCTTC
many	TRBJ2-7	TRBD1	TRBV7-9	CASSHPGTALMEQYF	TGTGCCAGCAGCCACCCCGGGACAGCTCTGATGGAGCAGTACTTC
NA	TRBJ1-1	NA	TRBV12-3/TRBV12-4	CASASRPEAFF	TGTGCCAGTGCTTCGAGGCCTGAAGCTTTCTTT
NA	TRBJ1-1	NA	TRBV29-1	CSVESQRGTEAFF	TGCAGCGTTGAGTCCCAAAGGGGGACTGAAGCTTTCTTT
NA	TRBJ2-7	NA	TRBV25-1	CASKGTQIYEQYF	TGTGCCAGCAAAGGGACACAAATCTACGAGCAGTACTTC
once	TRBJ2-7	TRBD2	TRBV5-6	CASSYIAGGLYEQYF	TGTGCCAGCAGCTATATAGCGGGGGGCCTCTACGAGCAGTACTTC
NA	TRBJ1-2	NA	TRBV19	CASSFRTVTYGYTF	TGTGCCAGTAGTTTCCGGACAGTAACCTATGGCTACACCTTC
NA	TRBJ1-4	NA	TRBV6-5	CASTYAVTNEKLFF	TGTGCCAGCACCTACGCCGTCACTAATGAAAAACTGTTTTTT
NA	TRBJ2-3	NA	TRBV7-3	CASSSYGDTQYF	TGTGCCAGCAGCTCTTACGGGGATACGCAGTATTTT
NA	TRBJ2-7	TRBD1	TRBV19	CASSSGGYLSEQYF	TGTGCCAGTAGTTCAGGGGGCTACCTTAGCGAGCAGTACTTC
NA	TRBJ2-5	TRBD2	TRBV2	CASRATSGGGETQYF	TGTGCCAGCAGGGCTACTAGCGGGGGTGGGGAGACCCAGTACTTC
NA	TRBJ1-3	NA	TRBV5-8	CASSLWASSSGNTIYF	TGTGCCAGCAGCTTGTGGGCGAGCAGCTCTGGAAACACCATATATTTT
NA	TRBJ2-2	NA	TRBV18	CASSRAETANTGELFF	TGTGCCAGCTCACGGGCCGAGACAGCGAACACCGGGGAGCTGTTTTTT
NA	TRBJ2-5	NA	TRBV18	CASSPPVRQAQATQYF	TGTGCCAGCTCACCACCGGTCCGACAGGCACAGGCGACCCAGTACTTC
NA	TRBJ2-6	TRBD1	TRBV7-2	CASSTHSGTGSGANVLTF	TGTGCCAGCAGCACTCACTCCGGGACAGGGAGTGGGGCCAACGTCCTGACTTTC
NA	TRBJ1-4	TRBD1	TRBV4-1	CASSQGPLRWETGNEKLFF	TGCGCCAGCAGCCAAGGACCTCTAAGGTGGGAGACAGGGAATGAAAAACTGTTTTTT
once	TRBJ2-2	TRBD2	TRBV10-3	CAISPGTSGRSGELFF	TGTGCCATCAGTCCAGGGACTAGCGGGAGGAGCGGGGAGCTGTTTTTT
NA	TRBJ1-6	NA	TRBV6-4	CASSDQAGSPLHF	TGTGCCAGCAGTGACCAGGCGGGTTCACCCCTCCACTTT
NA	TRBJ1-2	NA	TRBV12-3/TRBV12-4	CASTQAGGDGYTF	TGTGCCAGCACCCAAGCGGGTGGGGATGGCTACACCTTC
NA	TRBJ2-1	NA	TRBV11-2	CASTLRRGGISNEQFF	TGTGCCAGCACCCTTCGGCGCGGGGGCATCAGCAATGAGCAGTTCTTC
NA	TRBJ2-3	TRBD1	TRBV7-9	CASSLDRGRTDTQYF	TGTGCCAGCAGCTTAGACAGGGGGCGTACAGATACGCAGTATTTT
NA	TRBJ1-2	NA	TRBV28	CASTTAARSNYGYTF	TGTGCCAGCACCACGGCAGCGCGATCTAACTATGGCTACACCTTC
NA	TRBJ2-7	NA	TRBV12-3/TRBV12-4	CASNTGAYEQYF	TGTGCCAGCAACACGGGAGCGTACGAGCAGTACTTC
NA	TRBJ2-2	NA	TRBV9	CASSVAASDGSYTGELFF	TGTGCCAGCAGCGTAGCCGCTAGCGACGGGAGTTATACCGGGGAGCTGTTTTTT
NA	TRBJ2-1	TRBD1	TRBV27	CASKTGSSYNEQFF	TGTGCCAGCAAGACAGGGAGCTCCTACAATGAGCAGTTCTTC
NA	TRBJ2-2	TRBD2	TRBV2	CASSGTSGRDTGELFF	TGTGCCAGCAGTGGGACTAGCGGGAGAGACACCGGGGAGCTGTTTTTT
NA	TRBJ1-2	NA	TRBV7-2	CASSRLTGDYGYTF	TGTGCCAGCAGCCGTCTGACAGGAGATTATGGCTACACCTTC
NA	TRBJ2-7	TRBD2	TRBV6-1	CASSDYGREGQREQYF	TGTGCCAGCAGTGATTATGGGCGGGAGGGCCAACGGGAGCAGTACTTC
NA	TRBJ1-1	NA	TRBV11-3	CASSPSTRTEAFF	TGTGCCAGCAGCCCTAGTACCCGCACTGAAGCTTTCTTT
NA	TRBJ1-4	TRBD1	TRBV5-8	CASSSPGQGNEKLFF	TGTGCCAGCAGCTCTCCGGGACAGGGGAATGAAAAACTGTTTTTT
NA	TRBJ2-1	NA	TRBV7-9	CASSLLLAEMNEQFF	TGTGCCAGCAGCTTACTCTTAGCGGAGATGAATGAGCAGTTCTTC
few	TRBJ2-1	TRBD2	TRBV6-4	CASSELAGGYNEQFF	TGTGCCAGCAGTGAACTAGCGGGGGGGTACAATGAGCAGTTCTTC
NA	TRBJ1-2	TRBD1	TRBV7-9	CASSFRDRGSFGGYTF	TGTGCCAGCAGCTTCCGGGACAGGGGCTCCTTTGGGGGCTACACCTTC
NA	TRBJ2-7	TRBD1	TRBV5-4	CASSPGGGQGSYEQYF	TGTGCCAGCAGCCCGGGGGGGGGACAGGGGTCCTACGAGCAGTACTTC
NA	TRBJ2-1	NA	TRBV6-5	CASSYVQGHDEQFF	TGTGCCAGCAGTTACGTACAGGGACACGATGAGCAGTTCTTC
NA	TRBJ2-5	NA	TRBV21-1	CASSKAGQGRCETQYF	TGTGCCAGCAGCAAAGCGGGGCAGGGGCGCTGCGAGACCCAGTACTTC
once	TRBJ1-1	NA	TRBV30	CAWSQEGTEAFF	TGTGCCTGGAGTCAGGAAGGCACTGAAGCTTTCTTT
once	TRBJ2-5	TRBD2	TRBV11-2	CASSLASGGSETQYF	TGTGCCAGCAGCTTAGCTAGCGGGGGGTCAGAGACCCAGTACTTC
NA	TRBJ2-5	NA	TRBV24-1	CATRGAEETQYF	TGTGCCACCAGAGGGGCGGAAGAGACCCAGTACTTC
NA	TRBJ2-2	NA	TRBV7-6	CASSKFGTTNTGELFF	TGTGCCAGCAGCAAATTCGGGACAACGAACACCGGGGAGCTGTTTTTT
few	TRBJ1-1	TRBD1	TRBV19	CASRTSEQGAGTEAFF	TGTGCCAGTAGAACATCCGAACAGGGGGCGGGGACTGAAGCTTTCTTT
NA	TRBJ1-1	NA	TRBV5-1	CASSWTENTEAFF	TGCGCCAGCAGCTGGACAGAGAACACTGAAGCTTTCTTT